One T cell receptor beta chain is described in this entry. Its specificity is unknown. Produced via immunoSEQ multiplex PCR; TCRdb's table is partial and in-frame only. The sample contains about 80,000 clones, roughly 85% of which appear only once. This sample was taken from a study of T cell responses to AZD1222 COVID-19 vaccine. Study-wide results and limits: The study found vaccine-associated CD4 TCRs spanning spike, dominant at 160-218 and 743-854. Repertoires were collected only later (after the peak T cell response had occurred).

The V end was cut by 0 bases, the J end by 5 bases, with 19 bases between. From germline, CDR1 is SGHVS and CDR2 FQNEAQ. The CDR3 has 17 amino acids. This TCR derives from an adult who received the AZD1222 COVID-19 vaccine. Sample: peripheral blood, taken 28 days after the second AZD1222 dose. The chain links TRBV7-8 to TRBJ1-2; tentative D call: TRBD1 (5 bases). As DNA, the CDR3 is TGTGCCAGCAGCTTAGCCCCCGGGACGCGCAAATTATATGGCTACACCTTC. Translated: CASSLAPGTRKLYGYTF.